The 18 T cell receptor beta chains listed next were all sequenced from one sample in a study of Ad26.COV2.S vaccination and SARS-CoV-2 variants. This sample's treatment: some 20 received Ad26.COV2.S at low or high dose, single or two shots; roughly 5 received placebo; per-sample allocation not given. Sampling took place 63 days after the first vaccine or placebo injection. The method was immunoSEQ multiplex PCR; TCRdb's version includes in-frame clones alone and lacks a portion of them. The data contain about half a million clones, around 89% of them singletons. Sequences were derived from peripheral blood, sampled in a trial of Ad26.COV2.S vaccine versus placebo. The source of these receptors is a person between 18 and 59 years old who received the Ad26.COV2.S COVID-19 vaccine or a placebo.

The chain is built from TRBV28 and TRBJ1-2; D may be TRBD1 (5 bases). Germline CDR1 and CDR2: MDHEN and SYDVKM. Trimming shortened V by 4 bases and J by 8 bases, and 11 bases separated the two germline ends. CDR3 length equals 12 residues. The CDR3 here is CASSSQGAGYTF. The DNA for the CDR3 is TGTGCCAGCAGTTCCCAAGGGGCCGGCTACACCTTC.

This clone was seen a handful of times. The chain joins TRBV27 to TRBJ1-2; 10 nucleotides agree with TRBD1. Germline CDR1 MNHEY, CDR2 SMNVEV (reference sequence). The CDR3 runs 14 residues. Trimming cost V 5 bases and J 7 bases; bases outside gene matches: 7. Written as DNA, the CDR3 is TGTGCCAGCAGTCCGACAGGGGGCCCTTCTGGCTACACCTTC. It yields the protein CASSPTGGPSGYTF.

This sequence joins TRBV30 and TRBJ1-1; D may be TRBD1 (5 bases). CDR3 length equals 14 residues. The germline gives CDR1 GTSNPN, CDR2 SVGIG (reference sequence). With 1 base removed from V and 3 bases from J, the gap between germline ends came to 12 bases. CDR3 residues: CAWSALRGDTEAFF. The CDR3 DNA is TGTGCCTGGAGTGCCCTCCGGGGGGACACTGAAGCTTTCTTT. Supplemented by reference TRBV30 and TRBJ1-1, the full variable domain reads SQTIHQWPATLVQPVGSPLSLECTVEGTSNPNLYWYRQAAGRGLQLLFYSVGIGQISSEVPQNLSASRPQDRQFILSSKKLLLSDSGFYLCAWSALRGDTEAFFGQGTRLTVV.

V and J are TRBV15 and TRBJ1-1; D possibly corresponds to TRBD1 (5 bases). The CDR3 has 17 amino acids. The V end was cut by 6 bases, the J end by 1 base, with 21 bases between. Per the germline V gene, CDR1 is LNHNV and CDR2 is YYDKDF (reference sequence). The CDR3 coding sequence is TGTGCCACCAGAGCGATGGGGGACTCCGGGGCGAACACTGAAGCTTTCTTT. This translates into CATRAMGDSGANTEAFF.

This chain connects TRBV6-6 to TRBJ1-5; 9 nucleotides match TRBD1. J was trimmed by 4 bases and V by 5 bases; bases with no gene match: 9. Germline V gene data show CDR1 as MNHNY and CDR2 as SVGAGI (reference sequence). The CDR3 is 16 amino acids. The CDR3 DNA follows: TGTGCCAGCAGTCGGACTCTCGGGACAGGGAATCAGCCCCAGCATTTT. Protein sequence: CASSRTLGTGNQPQHF.

In this sample, this clone turned up once. The J gene is TRBJ2-4, the V gene TRBV7-2; TRBD1 is a possible D gene (6 bases). From germline, CDR1 is SGHTA and CDR2 FQGNSA. V gave up 4 bases and J gave up 1 base, with 11 bases separating them. This CDR3 comprises 15 residues. The CDR3 DNA reads TGTGCCAGCAGCTCTAACAGGGACGCCAAAAACATTCAGTACTTC. Translated, it gives CASSSNRDAKNIQYF.

The chain uses TRBV5-1 and TRBJ1-1; D is ambiguous. The CDR3 totals 12 residues. Trimming took 4 bases from V and 2 from J, leaving 6 bases between them. CDR1 is SGHRS, CDR2 YFSETQ, per germline. CDR3 residues: CASSIDNTEAFF. The CDR3 DNA is TGCGCCAGCAGCATAGACAACACTGAAGCTTTCTTT.

The rearrangement joins TRBV18 to TRBJ1-2; D call uncertain. The CDR3 contains 14 residues. V lost 8 bases and J lost 7, with 20 bases in between. The germline V gene encodes CDR1 KGHSH and CDR2 LQKENI. CDR3 coding DNA: TGTGCCAGCGCCCGGGTAACGGGTATTCCTGGCTACACCTTC. Translating gives CASARVTGIPGYTF.

The rearrangement joins TRBV7-9 to TRBJ1-2; D may be TRBD1 (6 bases). Germline loops: CDR1 SEHNR, CDR2 FQNEAQ (reference sequence). The V gene lost 3 bases and the J gene lost 4 bases, with 9 bases spanning the gap. There are 13 residues in the CDR3. Here the CDR3 reads CASSFVRGYGYTF. The CDR3 DNA reads as TGTGCCAGCAGCTTCGTCAGGGGCTATGGCTACACCTTC.

This rearrangement joins TRBV27 to TRBJ1-6; 7 nucleotides agree with TRBD1. Unmatched junction bases numbered 9, after V lost 7 bases and J lost 9 bases. The CDR3 totals 14 residues. The germline CDR1 and CDR2 sequences are MNHEY and SMNVEV (reference sequence). CDR3 bases: TGTGCCAGCACCCCCGCCACAGGGGCTTCACCCCTCCACTTT. It codes for CASTPATGASPLHF.

The chain has TRBV10-3 and TRBJ2-7; D is uncertain. With 3 bases removed from V and 2 bases from J, the gap between germline ends came to 5 bases. CDR3 length: 12 amino acids. Germline CDR1 reads ENHRY; CDR2 reads SYGVKD. The CDR3 nucleotides are TGTGCCATCAGTGACCTCGCCTACGAGCAGTACTTC. Translating gives CAISDLAYEQYF.

This chain connects TRBV28 to TRBJ1-1; no clear D gene. The CDR3 loop spans 12 amino acids. Germline V CDR1 and CDR2: MDHEN, SYDVKM. V lost 3 bases to trimming and J lost 6 bases, with 8 bases between them. CDR3 loop: CASSFSVSEAFF. In DNA, the CDR3 is TGTGCCAGCAGTTTTTCGGTATCTGAAGCTTTCTTT.

The rearrangement uses TRBV7-3 and TRBJ1-1; 8 bases line up with TRBD1. Germline V gene lookup returns CDR1 SGHTA and CDR2 FQGTGA. The CDR3 length is 13 residues. With V trimmed by 4 bases and J by 4 bases, 2 bases remained unmatched. The CDR3 sequence is CASSSQGATEAFF. CDR3 bases: TGTGCCAGCAGCTCCCAGGGGGCCACTGAAGCTTTCTTT.

Written as DNA, the CDR3 is TGTGCCAGCAGCCAAGATCTCGGCGGGGGCTACAATGAGCAGTTCTTC. It encodes CASSQDLGGGYNEQFF. The chain carries TRBV3-1 (or the pseudogene TRBV3-2) and TRBJ2-1; 7 nucleotides align to TRBD2. The V gene end was trimmed by 0 bases and the J gene end by 3 bases; junction bases not matched to a gene: 5. CDR1 LGHDT and CDR2 YNNKEL come from the germline V gene (reference sequence). CDR3 length: 16 amino acids.

This sequence joins TRBV6-5 and TRBJ1-1, with D possibly matching TRBD1 (6 bases). The CDR3 consists of 13 residues. V was cut by 7 bases and J by 1 base, with 10 bases left in between. The V gene's germline CDR1 is MNHEY and CDR2 SVGAGI. The CDR3 DNA is TGTGCCAGCACCCAGACAGGGAACACTGAAGCTTTCTTT. This gives the protein CASTQTGNTEAFF.

This chain connects TRBV7-9 to TRBJ1-2; D is possibly TRBD1 (5 bases). The CDR3 sequence is 18 residues long. The germline V gene encodes CDR1 SEHNR and CDR2 FQNEAQ (reference sequence). With 4 bases removed from V and 4 bases from J, the gap between germline ends came to 25 bases. CDR3 loop: CASSSGVSGTLFFYGYTF. Here the CDR3 DNA reads TGTGCCAGCAGCTCCGGGGTGTCAGGGACGCTTTTTTTCTATGGCTACACCTTC.

The V call is TRBV7-9, the J call TRBJ2-1; 15 bases match TRBD2. The CDR3 contains 19 residues. Germline loops: CDR1 SEHNR, CDR2 FQNEAQ (reference sequence). Losses at the gene ends were 4 bases for V and 4 bases for J; bases not matched to a gene: 11. The CDR3, as DNA: TGTGCCAGCAGCTGGACTAGCGGGAGGGCCCGTACTCGGTACAATGAGCAGTTCTTC. Translated, it gives CASSWTSGRARTRYNEQFF.

This clone was counted only a few times. This rearrangement joins TRBV2 to TRBJ1-5; 7 bases map to TRBD1. J gave up 7 bases and V 5 bases, and 8 bases lay outside the gene matches. CDR3 size: 14 residues. The germline V gene encodes CDR1 SNHLY and CDR2 FYNNEI. The CDR3 DNA reads TGTGCCAGCAGTTTGGACGGGACAGCGCAGCCCCAGCATTTT. Translation: CASSLDGTAQPQHF.